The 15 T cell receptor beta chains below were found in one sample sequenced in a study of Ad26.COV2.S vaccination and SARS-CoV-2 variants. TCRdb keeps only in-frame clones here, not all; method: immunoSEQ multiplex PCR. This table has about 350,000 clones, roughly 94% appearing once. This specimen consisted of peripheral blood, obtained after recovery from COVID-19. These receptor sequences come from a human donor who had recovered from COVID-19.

In nucleotides, the CDR3 is TGTGCCAGTAGTATCCGACAGGGGCGACGCACAGATACGCAGTATTTT. This gives the protein CASSIRQGRRTDTQYF. The chain couples TRBV19 to TRBJ2-3, with 8 bases that match TRBD1. The trim removed 3 bases at V and 1 base at J, leaving 6 bases unmatched. Germline CDR1 reads LNHDA; CDR2 reads SQIVND (reference sequence). The CDR3 length is 16 residues.

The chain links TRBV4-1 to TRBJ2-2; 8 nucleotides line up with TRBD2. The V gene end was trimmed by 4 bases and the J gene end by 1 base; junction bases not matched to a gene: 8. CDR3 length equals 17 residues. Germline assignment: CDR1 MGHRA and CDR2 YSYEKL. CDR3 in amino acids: CASSPGGRGGNTGELFF. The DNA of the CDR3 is TGCGCCAGCAGCCCAGGCGGCCGGGGGGGGAACACCGGGGAGCTGTTTTTT.

CDR3 sequence (DNA): TGTGCCATCAGTGAGACCTGGACAGGGAACGAGCAGTACTTC. This gives the protein CAISETWTGNEQYF. The chain links TRBV10-3 to TRBJ2-7; TRBD1 matches 8 bases. V gave up 2 bases and J gave up 5 bases; unmatched junction bases: 5. This CDR3 comprises 14 residues. Germline-derived CDR1 and CDR2 are ENHRY and SYGVKD.

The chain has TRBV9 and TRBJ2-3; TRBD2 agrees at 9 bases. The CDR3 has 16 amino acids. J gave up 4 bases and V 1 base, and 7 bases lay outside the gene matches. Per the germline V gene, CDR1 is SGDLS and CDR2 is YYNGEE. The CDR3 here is CASSVTSGGNPDTQYF. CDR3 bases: TGTGCCAGCAGCGTAACAAGCGGGGGGAATCCAGATACGCAGTATTTT.

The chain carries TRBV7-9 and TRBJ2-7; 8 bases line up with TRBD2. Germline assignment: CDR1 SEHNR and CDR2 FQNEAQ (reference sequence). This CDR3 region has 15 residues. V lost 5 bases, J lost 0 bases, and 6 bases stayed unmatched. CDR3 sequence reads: CASSARGGYSYEQYF. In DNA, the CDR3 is TGTGCCAGCAGCGCCCGGGGGGGGTACTCCTACGAGCAGTACTTC.

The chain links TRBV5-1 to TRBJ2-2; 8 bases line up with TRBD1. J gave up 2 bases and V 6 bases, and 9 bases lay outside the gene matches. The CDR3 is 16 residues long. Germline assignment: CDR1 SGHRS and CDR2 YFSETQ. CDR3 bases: TGCGCCAGCACCCTCCAGGGGACAGGCAACACCGGGGAGCTGTTTTTT. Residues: CASTLQGTGNTGELFF.

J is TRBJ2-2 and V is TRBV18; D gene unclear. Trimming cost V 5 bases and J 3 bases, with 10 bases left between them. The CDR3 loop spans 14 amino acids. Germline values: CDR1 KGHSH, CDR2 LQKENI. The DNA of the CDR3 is TGTGCCAGCTCATCCTCGACCCACACCGGGGAGCTGTTTTTT. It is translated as CASSSSTHTGELFF. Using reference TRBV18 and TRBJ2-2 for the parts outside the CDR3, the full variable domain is NAGVMQNPRHLVRRRGQEARLRCSPMKGHSHVYWYRQLPEEGLKFMVYLQKENIIDESGMPKERFSAEFPKEGPSILRIQQVVRGDSAAYFCASSSSTHTGELFFGEGSRLTVL.

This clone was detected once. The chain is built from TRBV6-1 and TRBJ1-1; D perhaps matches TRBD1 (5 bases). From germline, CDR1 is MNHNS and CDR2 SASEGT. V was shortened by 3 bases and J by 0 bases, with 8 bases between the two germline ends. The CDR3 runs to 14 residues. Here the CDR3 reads CASSDGTLNTEAFF. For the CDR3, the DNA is TGTGCCAGCAGTGACGGGACCTTGAACACTGAAGCTTTCTTT.

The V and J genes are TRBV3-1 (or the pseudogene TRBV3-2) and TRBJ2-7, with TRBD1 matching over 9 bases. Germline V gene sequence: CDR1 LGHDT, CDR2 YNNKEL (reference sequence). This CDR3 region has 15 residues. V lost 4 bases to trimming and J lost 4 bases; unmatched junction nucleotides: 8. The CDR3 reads CASSLRDRVRYEQYF. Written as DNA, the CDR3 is TGTGCCAGCAGCCTCCGGGACAGGGTACGGTACGAGCAGTACTTC.

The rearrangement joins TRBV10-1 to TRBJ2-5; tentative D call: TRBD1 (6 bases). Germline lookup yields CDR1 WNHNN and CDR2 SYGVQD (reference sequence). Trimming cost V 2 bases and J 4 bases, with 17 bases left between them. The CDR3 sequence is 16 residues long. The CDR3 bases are TGCGCCAGCAGTGAGGGCTGGGGGCTAGGGGGAGAGACCCAGTACTTC. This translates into CASSEGWGLGGETQYF.

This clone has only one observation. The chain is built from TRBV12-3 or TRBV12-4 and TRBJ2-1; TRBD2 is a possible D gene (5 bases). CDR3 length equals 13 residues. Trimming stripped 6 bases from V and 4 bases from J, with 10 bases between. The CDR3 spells CASRPPGYNEQFF. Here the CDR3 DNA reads TGTGCCAGCAGGCCCCCGGGGTACAATGAGCAGTTCTTC.

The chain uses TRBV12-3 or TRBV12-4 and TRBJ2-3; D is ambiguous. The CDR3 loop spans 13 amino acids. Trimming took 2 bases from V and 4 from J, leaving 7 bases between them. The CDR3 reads CASSLTEADTQYF. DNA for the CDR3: TGTGCCAGCAGTTTAACAGAGGCAGATACGCAGTATTTT.

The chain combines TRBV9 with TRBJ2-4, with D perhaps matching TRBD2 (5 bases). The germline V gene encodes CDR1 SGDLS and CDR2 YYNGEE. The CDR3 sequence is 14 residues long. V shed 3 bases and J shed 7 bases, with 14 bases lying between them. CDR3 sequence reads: CASSGGGVWNIQYF. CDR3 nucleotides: TGTGCCAGCAGCGGCGGAGGAGTTTGGAACATTCAGTACTTC.

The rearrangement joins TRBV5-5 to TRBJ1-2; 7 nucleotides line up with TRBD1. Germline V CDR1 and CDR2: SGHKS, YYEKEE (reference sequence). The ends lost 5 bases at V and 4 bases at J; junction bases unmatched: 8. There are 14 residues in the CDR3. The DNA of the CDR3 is TGTGCCAGCAGTTGGGGACAGCAAGGCTATGGCTACACCTTC. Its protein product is CASSWGQQGYGYTF.

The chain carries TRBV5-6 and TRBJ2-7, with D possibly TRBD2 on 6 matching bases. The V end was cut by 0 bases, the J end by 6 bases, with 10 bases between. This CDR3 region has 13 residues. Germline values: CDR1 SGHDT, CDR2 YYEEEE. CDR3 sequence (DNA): TGTGCCAGCAGCTTGGGCAGGACTACCGAGCAGTACTTC. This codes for CASSLGRTTEQYF.